This T cell receptor beta chain appears in the sequencing data of a study of T cells in Graves' hyperthyroidism and ophthalmopathy. Using RNA transcripts as the source, TCR beta CDR3 regions were amplified. The HTBI primer set served for first-round RT-PCR of the TCR CDR3. Via MiXCR, TCRdb re-called the multiplex PCR reads, giving one row per CDR3 protein. Of over 450,000 distinct CDR3 sequences listed, roughly 15% are singletons. Germline loops: CDR1 MDHEN, CDR2 SYDVKM. This CDR3 region has 17 residues. V lost 8 bases and J lost 2, with 24 bases in between. At least ten counts were recorded for this clonotype.

The receptor was isolated from a woman under 30 with Graves' ophthalmopathy. Sequenced: blood. This chain uses TRBV28 with TRBJ1-2; D perhaps matches TRBD1 (5 bases). The CDR3 protein is CASLALLPGTENYGYTF. Here the CDR3 DNA reads TGTGCCAGCCTTGCCCTTCTTCCCGGGACGGAAAACTATGGCTACACCTTC.